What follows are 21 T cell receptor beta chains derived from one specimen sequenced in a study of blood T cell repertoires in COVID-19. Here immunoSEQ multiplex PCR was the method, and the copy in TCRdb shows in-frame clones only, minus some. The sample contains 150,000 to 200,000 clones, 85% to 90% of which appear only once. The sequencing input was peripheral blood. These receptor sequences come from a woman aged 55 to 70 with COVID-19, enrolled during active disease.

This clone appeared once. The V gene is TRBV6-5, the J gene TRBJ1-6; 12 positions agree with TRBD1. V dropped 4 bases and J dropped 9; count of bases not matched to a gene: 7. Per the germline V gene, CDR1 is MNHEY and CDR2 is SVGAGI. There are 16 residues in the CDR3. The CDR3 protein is CASSWDRGLGGSPLHF. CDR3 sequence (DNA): TGTGCCAGCAGTTGGGACAGGGGGCTGGGGGGTTCACCCCTCCACTTT.

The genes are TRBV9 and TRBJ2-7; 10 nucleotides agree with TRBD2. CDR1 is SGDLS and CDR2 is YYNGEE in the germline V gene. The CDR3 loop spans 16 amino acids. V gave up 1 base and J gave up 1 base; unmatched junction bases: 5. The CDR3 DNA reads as TGTGCCAGCAGCGTACAATCTAGCGGGAGTTCCTACGAGCAGTACTTC. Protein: CASSVQSSGSSYEQYF.

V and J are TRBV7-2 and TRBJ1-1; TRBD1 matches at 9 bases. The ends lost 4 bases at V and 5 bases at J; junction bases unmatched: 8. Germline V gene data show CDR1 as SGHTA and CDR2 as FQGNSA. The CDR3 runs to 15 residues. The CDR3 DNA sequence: TGTGCCAGCAGCTCACTGACAGGGGGAGGGACTGAAGCTTTCTTT. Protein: CASSSLTGGGTEAFF.

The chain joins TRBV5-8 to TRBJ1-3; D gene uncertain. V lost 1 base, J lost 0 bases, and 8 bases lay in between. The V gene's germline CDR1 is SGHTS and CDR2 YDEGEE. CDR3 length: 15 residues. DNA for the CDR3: TGTGCCAGCAGCTTGTATGGACTCTCTGGAAACACCATATATTTT. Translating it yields CASSLYGLSGNTIYF. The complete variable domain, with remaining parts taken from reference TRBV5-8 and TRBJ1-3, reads EAGVTQSPTHLIKTRGQQATLRCSPISGHTSVYWYQQALGLGLQFLLWYDEGEERNRGNFPPRFSGRQFPNYSSELNVNALELEDSALYLCASSLYGLSGNTIYFGEGSWLTVV.

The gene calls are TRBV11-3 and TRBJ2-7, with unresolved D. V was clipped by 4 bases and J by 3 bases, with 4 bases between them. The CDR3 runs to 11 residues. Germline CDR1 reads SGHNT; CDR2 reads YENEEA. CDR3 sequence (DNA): TGTGCCAGCAGCTACGGCTACGAGCAGTACTTC. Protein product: CASSYGYEQYF.

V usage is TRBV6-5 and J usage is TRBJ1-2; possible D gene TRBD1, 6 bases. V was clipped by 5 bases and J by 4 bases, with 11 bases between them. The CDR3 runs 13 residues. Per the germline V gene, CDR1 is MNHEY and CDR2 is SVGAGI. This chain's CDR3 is CASSRTESYGYTF. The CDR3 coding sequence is TGTGCCAGCAGTAGGACAGAGAGCTATGGCTACACCTTC.

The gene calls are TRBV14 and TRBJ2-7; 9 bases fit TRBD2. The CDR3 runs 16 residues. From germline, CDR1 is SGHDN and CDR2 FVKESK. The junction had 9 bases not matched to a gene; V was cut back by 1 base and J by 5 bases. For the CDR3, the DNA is TGTGCCAGCAGCCAAGTCCGGGATAGCGGGAGTCACGAGCAGTACTTC. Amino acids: CASSQVRDSGSHEQYF.

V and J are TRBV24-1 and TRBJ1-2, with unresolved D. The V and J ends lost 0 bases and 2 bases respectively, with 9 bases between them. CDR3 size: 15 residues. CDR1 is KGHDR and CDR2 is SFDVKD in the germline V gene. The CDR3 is CATSDLAGRNYGYTF. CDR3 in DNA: TGTGCCACCAGTGATTTGGCGGGGAGAAACTATGGCTACACCTTC.

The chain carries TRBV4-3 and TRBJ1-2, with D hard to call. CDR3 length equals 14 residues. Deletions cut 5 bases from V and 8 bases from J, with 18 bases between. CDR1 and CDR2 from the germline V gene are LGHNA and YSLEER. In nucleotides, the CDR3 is TGCGCCAGCAGCTCGAGAGGACGGGGTGTGGGCTACACCTTC. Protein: CASSSRGRGVGYTF.

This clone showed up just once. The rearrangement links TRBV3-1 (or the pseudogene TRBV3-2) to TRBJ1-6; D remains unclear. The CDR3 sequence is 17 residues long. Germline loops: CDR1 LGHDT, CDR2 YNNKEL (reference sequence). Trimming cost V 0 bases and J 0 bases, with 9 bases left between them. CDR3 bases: TGTGCCAGCAGCCAAGATGTCCGGGGCTCCTATAATTCACCCCTCCACTTT. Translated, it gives CASSQDVRGSYNSPLHF.

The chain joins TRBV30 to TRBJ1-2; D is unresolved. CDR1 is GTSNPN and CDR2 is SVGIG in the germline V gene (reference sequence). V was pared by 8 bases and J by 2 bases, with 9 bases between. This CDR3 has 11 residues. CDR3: CARRGNYGYTF. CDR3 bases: TGTGCCCGTCGGGGAAACTATGGCTACACCTTC. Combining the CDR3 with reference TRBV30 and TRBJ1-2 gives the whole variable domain SQTIHQWPATLVQPVGSPLSLECTVEGTSNPNLYWYRQAAGRGLQLLFYSVGIGQISSEVPQNLSASRPQDRQFILSSKKLLLSDSGFYLCARRGNYGYTFGSGTRLTVV.

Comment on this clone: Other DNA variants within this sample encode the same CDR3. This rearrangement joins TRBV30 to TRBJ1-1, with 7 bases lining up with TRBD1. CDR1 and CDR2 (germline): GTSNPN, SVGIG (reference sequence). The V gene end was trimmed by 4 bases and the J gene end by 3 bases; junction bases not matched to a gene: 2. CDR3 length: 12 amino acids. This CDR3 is CAWTQGDTEAFF. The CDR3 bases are TGTGCCTGGACGCAGGGGGACACTGAAGCTTTCTTT.

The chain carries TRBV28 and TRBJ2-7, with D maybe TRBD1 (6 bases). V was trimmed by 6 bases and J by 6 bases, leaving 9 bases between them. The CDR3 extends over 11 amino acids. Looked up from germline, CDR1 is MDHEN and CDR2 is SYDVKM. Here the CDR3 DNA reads TGTGCCAGCAGCCAGGACAGCGAGCAGTACTTC. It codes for CASSQDSEQYF.

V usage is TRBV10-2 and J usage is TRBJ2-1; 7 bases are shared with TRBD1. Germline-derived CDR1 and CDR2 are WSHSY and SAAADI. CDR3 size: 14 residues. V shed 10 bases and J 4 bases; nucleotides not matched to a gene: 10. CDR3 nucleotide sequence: TGCGCCACCTGGGTCGACAGGGATTACAATGAGCAGTTCTTC. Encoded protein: CATWVDRDYNEQFF.

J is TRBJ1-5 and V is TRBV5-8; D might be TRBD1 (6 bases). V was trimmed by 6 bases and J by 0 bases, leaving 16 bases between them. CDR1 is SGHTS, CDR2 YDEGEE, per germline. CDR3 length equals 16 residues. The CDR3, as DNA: TGTGCCAGCAACCTCCCACAGGGCTATAGCAATCAGCCCCAGCATTTT. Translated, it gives CASNLPQGYSNQPQHF.

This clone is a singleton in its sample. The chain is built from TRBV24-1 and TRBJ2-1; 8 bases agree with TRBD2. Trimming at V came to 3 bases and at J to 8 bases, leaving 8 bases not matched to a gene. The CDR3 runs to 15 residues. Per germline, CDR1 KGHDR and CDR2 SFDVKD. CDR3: CATSDPLAGSHEQFF. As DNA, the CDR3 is TGTGCCACCAGTGATCCGCTAGCGGGTTCACATGAGCAGTTCTTC.

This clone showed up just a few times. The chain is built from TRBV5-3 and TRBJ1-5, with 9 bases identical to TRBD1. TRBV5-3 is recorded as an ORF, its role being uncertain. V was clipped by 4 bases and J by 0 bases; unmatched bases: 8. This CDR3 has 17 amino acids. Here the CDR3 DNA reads TGTGCCAGAAGCCATGACAGGACAGGGGATAGCAATCAGCCCCAGCATTTT. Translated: CARSHDRTGDSNQPQHF.

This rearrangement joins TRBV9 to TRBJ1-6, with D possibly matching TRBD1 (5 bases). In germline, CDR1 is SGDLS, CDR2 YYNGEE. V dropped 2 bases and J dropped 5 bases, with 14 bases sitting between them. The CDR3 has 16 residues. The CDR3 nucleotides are TGTGCCAGCAGCGTCAATCCGAGACAGAATAATTCACCCCTCCACTTT. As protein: CASSVNPRQNNSPLHF.

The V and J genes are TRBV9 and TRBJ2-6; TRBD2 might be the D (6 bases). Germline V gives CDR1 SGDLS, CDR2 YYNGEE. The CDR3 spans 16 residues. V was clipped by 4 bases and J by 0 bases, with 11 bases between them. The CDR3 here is CASSWRVDSGANVLTF. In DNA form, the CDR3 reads TGTGCCAGCAGCTGGAGGGTTGACTCTGGGGCCAACGTCCTGACTTTC.

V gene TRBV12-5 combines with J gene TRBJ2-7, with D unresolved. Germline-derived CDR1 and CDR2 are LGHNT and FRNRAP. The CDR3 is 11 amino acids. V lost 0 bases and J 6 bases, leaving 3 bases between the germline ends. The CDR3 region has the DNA TGTGCTAGTGGTTTGGTCCGCGAGCAGTACTTC. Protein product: CASGLVREQYF.

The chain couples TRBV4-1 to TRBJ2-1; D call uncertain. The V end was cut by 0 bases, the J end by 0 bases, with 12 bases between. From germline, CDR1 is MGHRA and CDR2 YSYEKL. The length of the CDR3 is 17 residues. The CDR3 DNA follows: TGCGCCAGCAGCCAAGATTCTGGCGGAAGCTCCTACAATGAGCAGTTCTTC. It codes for CASSQDSGGSSYNEQFF.